Shown below are 12 T cell receptor beta chains from a single sample sequenced in a study of T cells after yellow fever vaccination. TCRdb re-derived calls from the 5' RACE reads in MiXCR, one entry per CDR3 protein. The data show 120,000 or so distinct CDR3 sequences, roughly 15% seen once. Sequencing used CD8+ T cells sorted from PBMCs, obtained 5 days after the yellow fever booster vaccination. The receptors come from a man aged 18-30 years who received the YFV17D yellow fever vaccine.

This chain links TRBV11-2 with TRBJ2-5, with D tentatively TRBD2 (5 bases). This CDR3 is 15 amino acids long. Germline V gene lookup returns CDR1 SGHAT and CDR2 FQNNGV. Trimming removed 4 bases at V and 5 bases at J, with 17 bases between. The DNA of the CDR3 is TGTGCCAGCAGCTCGATGTCGGGGTTTTGGGAGACCCAGTACTTC. It codes for CASSSMSGFWETQYF.

The chain carries TRBV19 and TRBJ1-1; D might be TRBD1 (5 bases). The V end lost 7 bases, the J end lost 0 bases, and 12 bases lay between the germline ends. The CDR3 runs to 14 residues. The germline V gene has CDR1 LNHDA and CDR2 SQIVND (reference sequence). This CDR3 reads CASKVAGLNTEAFF. The CDR3 DNA follows: TGTGCCAGTAAAGTTGCGGGACTGAACACTGAAGCTTTCTTT. The complete variable domain, with remaining parts taken from reference TRBV19 and TRBJ1-1, reads DGGITQSPKYLFRKEGQNVTLSCEQNLNHDAMYWYRQDPGQGLRLIYYSQIVNDFQKGDIAEGYSVSREKKESFPLTVTSAQKNPTAFYLCASKVAGLNTEAFFGQGTRLTVV.

This clonotype has a handful of counts. CDR3 in amino acids: CASSLRVLTLNTEAFF. DNA for the CDR3: TGCGCCAGCAGCCTGAGGGTATTGACGTTGAACACTGAAGCTTTCTTT. The rearrangement uses TRBV4-1 and TRBJ1-1; the D is unclear. Germline CDR1 MGHRA, CDR2 YSYEKL. The CDR3 has 16 residues. V lost 4 bases and J lost 0, with 15 bases in between.

This rearrangement joins TRBV5-6 to TRBJ1-6, with D possibly TRBD1 on 6 matching bases. From germline, CDR1 is SGHDT and CDR2 YYEEEE. V lost 5 bases and J lost 14, with 17 bases in between. The CDR3 sequence is 13 residues long. The DNA of the CDR3 is TGTGCCAGCAGTCAGGACAGCCAGAGTACCCTCCACTTT. It encodes CASSQDSQSTLHF.

This clonotype has ten or more counts. The chain combines TRBV4-1 with TRBJ2-5; 7 bases agree with TRBD1. This CDR3 is 17 amino acids long. In germline, CDR1 is MGHRA, CDR2 YSYEKL. V lost 0 bases to trimming and J lost 2 bases; unmatched junction nucleotides: 9. The CDR3 sequence is CASSQETGPIVQETQYF. Written as DNA, the CDR3 is TGCGCCAGCAGCCAAGAGACAGGGCCCATCGTTCAAGAGACCCAGTACTTC.

This clonotype has a count of ten or more. The J gene is TRBJ1-1, the V gene TRBV7-9; D gene ambiguous. The CDR3 runs 12 residues. Trimming pared 2 bases from V and 0 bases from J, leaving 1 base between. Germline V gene sequence: CDR1 SEHNR, CDR2 FQNEAQ (reference sequence). The CDR3 nucleotides are TGTGCCAGCAGCTTAATGAACACTGAAGCTTTCTTT. It yields the protein CASSLMNTEAFF. Using reference TRBV7-9 and TRBJ1-1 for the parts outside the CDR3, the full variable domain is DTGVSQNPRHKITKRGQNVTFRCDPISEHNRLYWYRQTLGQGPEFLTYFQNEAQLEKSRLLSDRFSAERPKGSFSTLEIQRTEQGDSAMYLCASSLMNTEAFFGQGTRLTVV.

The chain combines TRBV18 with TRBJ2-3; TRBD2 is a possible D gene (7 bases). Germline CDR1 and CDR2: KGHSH and LQKENI. The CDR3 totals 16 residues. V was trimmed by 3 bases and J by 2 bases, leaving 15 bases between them. The CDR3 loop reads CASSPLLAGATDTQYF. The CDR3 nucleotides are TGTGCCAGCTCACCTCTATTGGCGGGGGCCACAGATACGCAGTATTTT.

This clonotype was observed a handful of times. The chain employs TRBV7-6 and TRBJ2-1; no clear D. There are 13 residues in the CDR3. Trimming left V 1 base short and J 7 bases short, with 8 bases between. Per germline, CDR1 SGHVS and CDR2 FNYEAQ. The CDR3 coding sequence is TGTGCCAGCAGCTTAGGTTTGCAGAATGAGCAGTTCTTC. It encodes CASSLGLQNEQFF.

CDR3 in DNA: TGTGCCAGCAGCCACCGGGCGTGGGACACTGAAGCTTTCTTT. Translating it yields CASSHRAWDTEAFF. The chain links TRBV4-2 to TRBJ1-1, with D hard to call. The CDR3 covers 14 residues. Germline V gene data show CDR1 as LGHNA and CDR2 as YNFKEQ. The germline V and J ends were trimmed by 3 bases and 3 bases, with 11 bases remaining between them.

This chain links TRBV7-9 with TRBJ1-2; the D is unclear. V lost 5 bases, J lost 2 bases, and 9 bases lay in between. The CDR3 sequence is 13 residues long. Germline CDR1 SEHNR, CDR2 FQNEAQ (reference sequence). CDR3 loop: CASSPDENYGYTF. CDR3 nucleotide sequence: TGTGCCAGCAGCCCCGACGAAAACTATGGCTACACCTTC.

The chain links TRBV10-3 to TRBJ2-5; D is possibly TRBD2 (5 bases). Per the germline V gene, CDR1 is ENHRY and CDR2 is SYGVKD. This CDR3 spans 15 amino acids. The V end was cut by 7 bases, the J end by 5 bases, with 20 bases between. The CDR3 sequence: CAIKSGGLRRETQYF. CDR3 DNA sequence: TGTGCCATCAAATCGGGCGGGCTGAGAAGGGAGACCCAGTACTTC.

Only a few counts were recorded for this clonotype. The rearrangement uses TRBV28 and TRBJ2-1; 10 nucleotides match TRBD1. Germline CDR1 is MDHEN and CDR2 is SYDVKM. This CDR3 region has 16 residues. The trim removed 1 base at V and 2 bases at J, leaving 2 bases unmatched. In DNA, the CDR3 is TGTGCCAGCAGTTTATTTGGACAGGGGGCCTACAATGAGCAGTTCTTC. Translated, it gives CASSLFGQGAYNEQFF.